Presented here are 2 T cell receptor beta chains from one specimen sequenced in a study of T cells in Graves' hyperthyroidism and ophthalmopathy. Amplification of TCR beta CDR3 regions was performed using RNA transcripts as template. The HTBI primer set served for first-round RT-PCR of the TCR CDR3. TCRdb re-called the multiplex PCR reads through MiXCR, storing one row per CDR3 protein. The sample consists of around 600,000 distinct CDR3 sequences, around 14% of them appearing once. What was sequenced was blood. These receptors were taken from a woman aged 18-29 years with Graves' ophthalmopathy.

The sample holds many counts of this clonotype. J is TRBJ1-1 and V is TRBV27; D is possibly TRBD1 (5 bases). V was trimmed by 1 base and J by 6 bases, leaving 12 bases between them. Germline loops: CDR1 MNHEY, CDR2 SMNVEV (reference sequence). The CDR3 loop spans 14 amino acids. CDR3 residues: CASSLWVQAAEAFF. As DNA, the CDR3 is TGTGCCAGCAGTTTATGGGTACAGGCGGCTGAAGCTTTCTTT.

V gene TRBV15 combines with J gene TRBJ2-1; D possibly corresponds to TRBD1 (5 bases). CDR3 length equals 13 residues. Per the germline V gene, CDR1 is LNHNV and CDR2 is YYDKDF (reference sequence). V lost 7 bases and J lost 5, with 12 bases in between. The CDR3 nucleotides read TGTGCCACCACGCAGGGTTATAACAATGAGCAGTTCTTC. It translates to CATTQGYNNEQFF. The full variable domain, with the rest looked up from reference TRBV15 and TRBJ2-1, is DAMVIQNPRYQVTQFGKPVTLSCSQTLNHNVMYWYQQKSSQAPKLLFHYYDKDFNNEADTPDNFQSRRPNTSFCFLDIRSPGLGDTAMYLCATTQGYNNEQFFGPGTRLTVL.